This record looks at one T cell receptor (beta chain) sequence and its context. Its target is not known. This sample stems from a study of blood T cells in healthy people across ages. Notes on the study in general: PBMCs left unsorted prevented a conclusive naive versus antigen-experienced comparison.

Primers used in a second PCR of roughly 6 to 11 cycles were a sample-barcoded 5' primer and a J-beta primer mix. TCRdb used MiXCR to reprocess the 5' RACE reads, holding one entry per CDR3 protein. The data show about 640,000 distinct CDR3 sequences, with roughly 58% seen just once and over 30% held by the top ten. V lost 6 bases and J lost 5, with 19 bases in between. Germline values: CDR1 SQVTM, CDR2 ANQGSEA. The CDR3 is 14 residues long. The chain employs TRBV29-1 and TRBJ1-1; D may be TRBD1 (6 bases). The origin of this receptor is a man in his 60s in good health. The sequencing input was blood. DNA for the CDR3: TGCAGCGTGAGCGGGGGGCGTAGGGGTACTGAAGCTTTCTTT. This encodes CSVSGGRRGTEAFF.